This T cell receptor beta chain was recovered during a study of blood T cells in healthy people across ages. In its sample, this clonotype was seen many times. Using a J-beta primer mix together with a sample-barcoded 5' primer, a second PCR was run for about 7 to 12 cycles. All samples yielded 3 million or more CDR3-containing paired-end reads. TCRdb called the 5' RACE reads again in MiXCR, with one record for every CDR3 protein. The sample yields 800,000 to 950,000 distinct CDR3 sequences, just under 30% seen once. CDR1 and CDR2 (germline): SGDLS, YYNGEE. The V and J ends lost 0 bases and 0 bases respectively, with 11 bases between them. There are 16 residues in the CDR3. The same specimen was also included in a second study, on T cells of mothers and their children.

The sample comprised blood. The chain recombines TRBV9 with TRBJ2-3; D is unresolved. This clonotype originated in a woman aged 40 to 50 in good health. CDR3 in amino acids: CASSVGGQQSTDTQYF. The CDR3 coding sequence is TGTGCCAGCAGCGTAGGTGGGCAGCAAAGCACAGATACGCAGTATTTT.